Sequencing of this T cell receptor (beta chain) was carried out in a study of shared clonotypes between healthy human individuals. This clone is a singleton in its sample. The data were produced by immunoSEQ multiplex PCR, yet TCRdb's version contains in-frame clones alone and is incomplete. The top ten hold approximately 1.1% of the sample, which has over 1.4 million clones, roughly 97% seen once. Sequences were obtained from naive CD4+ T cells sorted from blood. Subset in this sample: CD45RA+ positively selected. The origin of this receptor is a man in his thirties or forties in good health.

The CDR3 is CASSSPGTYEQYF. The CDR3 DNA is TGCGCCAGCAGCTCACCCGGAACTTACGAGCAGTACTTC. The chain couples TRBV5-1 to TRBJ2-7, with no clear D. Germline V gene data show CDR1 as SGHRS and CDR2 as YFSETQ. The V end lost 3 bases, the J end lost 4 bases, and 11 bases lay between the germline ends. The CDR3 is made up of 13 amino acids.